The entry that follows covers one T cell receptor (beta chain) sequence. This specimen comes from a study of technical replicates of blood from a handful of donors. The assay was immunoSEQ multiplex PCR, and TCRdb's table has in-frame clones only and misses some. The repertoire holds around 81,000 clones, with approximately 96% as singletons. Germline V gene sequence: CDR1 MDHEN, CDR2 SYDVKM. The CDR3 contains 15 residues. J gave up 5 bases and V 5 bases, and 10 bases lay outside the gene matches. The source is a human donor in good health. Sample: T cells isolated from PBMCs. This chain joins TRBV28 and TRBJ2-5, with 8 bases fitting TRBD2. The CDR3 reads CASSPPERELETQYF. The CDR3 nucleotides read TGTGCCAGCAGTCCCCCGGAGCGGGAGTTGGAGACCCAGTACTTC.